This T cell receptor beta chain stems from a study of blood T cell repertoires in COVID-19 (dated by TCRdb to 2018 to 2020). Some background on the complete study: Collaborator samples came from the United States, Italy and Spain and covered acute and convalescent phases of COVID-19. The material from the prospective study consisted of cDNA or gDNA derived from T cells, B-cell-depleted T cells, or PBMCs. The dataset comprised deeply sampled blood TCRbeta repertoires from subjects exposed to, actively infected with, or recovered from COVID-19. The repertoires were released in a freely available public database intended as a resource for research on the immune response to SARS-CoV-2. Samples were obtained from the ongoing ImmuneRACE study (first 160 participants) and from roughly 1,300 subjects provided by 6 global collaborators. A de-identified subject ID, COVID-19 status, age in years and sex were almost always included in the sample metadata. HLA class I and class II types, where available, came from metadata supplied by the sample provider rather than from assay-based typing.

From cysteine to phenylalanine, the CDR3 is 15 amino acids long. CDR3 DNA is the only sequence kept; it has 45 bases, read in frame from the first base. CDR1 PRHDT and CDR2 FYEKMQ are derived from the germline V gene (reference sequence). V is reduced by 2 bases and J by 0 bases, leaving a spacing of 8 bases between them. The immunoSEQ Assay, a bias-controlled multiplex PCR, was used to amplify TCRbeta CDR3 regions from genomic DNA. In the original analysis: The number of nucleated cells in each sample was estimated by amplification of reference gene primers within the assay. To quantify the absolute abundance of each unique TCRbeta CDR3 rearrangement, sequence reads were collapsed and filtered. For each sample, productive Simpson clonality was calculated as the square root of Simpson's diversity index over productive rearrangements. In TCRdb, the immuneACCESS table is reduced to in-frame sequences with V and J assigned. These tables do not hold every clone; where another copy was compared, an unresolved V gene accounts for under half, and the others remain unexplained. Clone size and the V and J calls come from that table; the DNA yielded D and trimming. Within this sample are roughly 250,000 clones, with 85% to 90% of them counted one time only. 2.4% of the sample belongs to the ten largest clones.

Points on this clone: The antigen this receptor binds is unknown. No base quality information exists; no much larger clone differs at one position.

What the work shows at the level of the full study, not this receptor alone: Clinical and demographic metadata were provided uncurated, with the amount varying by source and participant.

Enrolling through a virtual design, the prospective study's participants ranged in age from roughly 18 to 89 years and lived across roughly 23 United States geographic areas. To assign participants to cohorts, the prospective study relied on clinical history that participants themselves reported in a screening survey and a study questionnaire. ImmuneRACE Cohort 3 recovered participants were defined by two consecutive negative NP/OP PCR tests, healthcare professional clearance, or symptom resolution. In the prospective study, whole blood, serum and a nasopharyngeal or oropharyngeal swab were collected from each participant by mobile phlebotomists. Additional blood draws and questionnaires over an approximately 2-month period could optionally be provided by prospective study participants. Blood samples from the prospective study were shipped frozen or at room temperature prior to DNA extraction.

The specimen was PBMCs or T cells enriched from blood (not recorded which). The rearranged chain carries TRBV13 and TRBJ2-1; the D gene identity is not certain. This receptor was taken from a young woman who had recovered from COVID-19. The nucleotides read TGTGCCAGCAGCTTAAAAACAAGCTCCTACAATGAGCAGTTCTTC. Its protein reads: CASSLKTSSYNEQFF.